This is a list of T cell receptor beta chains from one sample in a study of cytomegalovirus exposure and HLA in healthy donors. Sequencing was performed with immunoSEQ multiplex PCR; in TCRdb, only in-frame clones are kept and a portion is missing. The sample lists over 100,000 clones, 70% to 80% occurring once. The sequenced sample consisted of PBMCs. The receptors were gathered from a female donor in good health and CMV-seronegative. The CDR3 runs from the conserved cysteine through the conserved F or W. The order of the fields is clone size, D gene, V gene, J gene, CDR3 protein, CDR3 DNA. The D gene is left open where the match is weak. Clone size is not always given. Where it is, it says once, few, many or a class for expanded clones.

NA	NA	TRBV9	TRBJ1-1	CASSVDYVMNTEAFF	TGTGCCAGCAGCGTTGACTATGTAATGAACACTGAAGCTTTCTTT
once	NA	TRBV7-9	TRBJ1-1	CASSLAQVNTEAFF	TGTGCCAGCAGCTTAGCGCAGGTGAACACTGAAGCTTTCTTT
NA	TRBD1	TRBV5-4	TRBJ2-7	CASSLGTGGRDEQYF	TGTGCCAGCAGCCTTGGGACAGGGGGACGGGACGAGCAGTACTTC
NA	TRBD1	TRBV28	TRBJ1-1	CASSLRDREAFF	TGTGCCAGCAGTCTCCGGGACAGGGAAGCTTTCTTT
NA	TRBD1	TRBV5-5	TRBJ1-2	CASSWGTGADGYTF	TGTGCCAGCAGCTGGGGGACAGGGGCGGATGGCTACACCTTC
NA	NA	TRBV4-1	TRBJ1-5	CASSQDSSGNQPQHF	TGCGCCAGCAGCCAAGATAGCAGTGGGAATCAGCCCCAGCATTTT
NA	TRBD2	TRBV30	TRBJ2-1	CAWSVGLAANEQFF	TGTGCCTGGAGTGTAGGACTAGCGGCTAATGAGCAGTTCTTC
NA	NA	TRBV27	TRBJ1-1	CASSFLQGHTEAFF	TGTGCCAGCAGTTTCCTGCAGGGGCACACTGAAGCTTTCTTT
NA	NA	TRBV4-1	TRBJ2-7	CASSQDLAAGSYEQYF	TGCGCCAGCAGCCAAGATTTGGCCGCGGGGTCCTACGAGCAGTACTTC
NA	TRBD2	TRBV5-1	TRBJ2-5	CASSLGLAGEQETQYF	TGCGCCAGCAGCTTAGGACTAGCGGGAGAACAAGAGACCCAGTACTTC
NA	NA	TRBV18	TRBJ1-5	CASSLSRAGSNQPQHF	TGTGCCAGCTCACTCTCCCGTGCAGGGAGCAATCAGCCCCAGCATTTT
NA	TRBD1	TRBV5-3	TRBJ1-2	CARAGQAIYGYTF	TGTGCCAGGGCGGGACAGGCCATCTATGGCTACACCTTC
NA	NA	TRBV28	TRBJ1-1	CASSRPLGGSNTEAFF	TGTGCCAGCAGTCGACCCCTCGGGGGATCGAACACTGAAGCTTTCTTT
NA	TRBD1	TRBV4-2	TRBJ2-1	CASSQPPRQGGDEQFF	TGTGCCAGCAGCCAACCTCCGAGACAGGGGGGCGATGAGCAGTTCTTC
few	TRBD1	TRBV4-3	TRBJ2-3	CASSRQGASTDTQYF	TGCGCCAGCAGTCGACAGGGGGCTAGCACAGATACGCAGTATTTT
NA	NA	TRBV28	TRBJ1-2	CASSPRGWYGYTF	TGTGCCAGCAGCCCCAGGGGTTGGTATGGCTACACCTTC
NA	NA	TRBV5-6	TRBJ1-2	CASSLGPTEYGYTF	TGTGCCAGCAGCTTGGGTCCGACAGAGTATGGCTACACCTTC
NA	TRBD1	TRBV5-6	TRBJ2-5	CASSSGQGETQYF	TGTGCCAGCAGCTCGGGACAGGGAGAGACCCAGTACTTC
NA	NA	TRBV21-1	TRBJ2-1	CASTRQGDNEQFF	TGTGCCAGCACGAGACAGGGCGACAATGAGCAGTTCTTC
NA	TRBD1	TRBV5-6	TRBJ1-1	CASSTQGAEWTEAFF	TGTGCCAGCAGTACACAGGGGGCGGAATGGACTGAAGCTTTCTTT
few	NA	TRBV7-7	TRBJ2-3	CASSLGTSSDTQYF	TGTGCCAGCAGCTTAGGGACAAGCTCAGATACGCAGTATTTT
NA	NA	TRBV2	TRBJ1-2	CASSNERILGNGYTF	TGTGCCAGCAGTAACGAACGGATCTTGGGCAACGGCTACACCTTC
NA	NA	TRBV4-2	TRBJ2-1	CASSPDQVNEQFF	TGTGCCAGCAGCCCCGACCAGGTCAATGAGCAGTTCTTC
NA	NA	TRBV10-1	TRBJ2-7	CARPPRRSAYSYEQYF	TGCGCCAGACCTCCCCGAAGGAGTGCTTACTCCTACGAGCAGTACTTC
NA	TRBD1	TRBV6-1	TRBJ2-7	CASDRALTYEQYF	TGTGCCAGCGACAGGGCTCTGACTTACGAGCAGTACTTC
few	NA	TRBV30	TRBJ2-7	CAWSPGTLSYEQYF	TGTGCCTGGAGTCCGGGGACTCTTTCCTACGAGCAGTACTTC
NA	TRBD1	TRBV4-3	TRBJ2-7	CASSQLPGDRLHF	TGCGCCAGCAGCCAGCTTCCCGGGGACAGGTTACATTTC
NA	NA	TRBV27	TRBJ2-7	CASSLRGRGSDEQYF	TGTGCCAGCAGTTTACGGGGCAGGGGTTCGGACGAGCAGTACTTC
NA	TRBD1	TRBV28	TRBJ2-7	CASSTGGGWDEQYF	TGTGCCAGCAGTACAGGGGGCGGTTGGGACGAGCAGTACTTC
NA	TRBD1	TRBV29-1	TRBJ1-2	CSVDVGQDHYGYTF	TGCAGCGTTGATGTTGGACAGGACCACTATGGCTACACCTTC
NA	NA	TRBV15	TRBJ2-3	CATSRDEGVSADTQYF	TGTGCCACCAGCAGAGATGAGGGGGTTAGCGCAGATACGCAGTATTTT
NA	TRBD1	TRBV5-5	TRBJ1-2	CASSFGLFGTGGAYTF	TGTGCCAGCAGCTTTGGATTATTCGGGACAGGGGGCGCCTACACCTTC
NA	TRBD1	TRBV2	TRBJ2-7	CATTRDSQAYEQYF	TGTGCCACCACTCGGGACAGTCAAGCCTACGAGCAGTACTTC
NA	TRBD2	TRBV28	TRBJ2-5	CASSQGTSTLETQYF	TGTGCCAGCAGTCAAGGGACTAGCACGCTAGAGACCCAGTACTTC
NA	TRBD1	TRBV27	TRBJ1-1	CASSASGGTEAFF	TGTGCCAGCAGTGCCTCAGGGGGCACTGAAGCTTTCTTT
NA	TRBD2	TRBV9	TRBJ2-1	CASSGFSGNDYNEQFF	TGTGCCAGCAGCGGATTTAGCGGGAATGATTACAATGAGCAGTTCTTC
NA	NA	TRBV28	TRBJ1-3	CASSTGIGNTIYF	TGTGCCAGCAGTACAGGGATAGGTAACACCATATATTTT
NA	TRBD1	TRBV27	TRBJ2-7	CASSSPGGEREEQYF	TGTGCCAGCAGTTCCCCAGGGGGCGAGAGGGAGGAGCAGTACTTC
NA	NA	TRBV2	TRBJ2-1	CASSEQGLRGNEQFF	TGTGCCAGCAGTGAACAAGGACTAAGAGGCAATGAGCAGTTCTTC
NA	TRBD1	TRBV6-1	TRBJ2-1	CASSESQGNIEQFF	TGTGCCAGCAGTGAATCACAGGGGAATATAGAGCAGTTCTTC
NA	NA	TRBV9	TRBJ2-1	CASRRGGSSYNEQFF	TGTGCCAGCAGGAGGGGGGGGAGCTCCTACAATGAGCAGTTCTTC
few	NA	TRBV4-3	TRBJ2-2	CASSRLTGMAGELFF	TGCGCCAGCAGCCGCCTAACAGGGATGGCCGGGGAGCTGTTTTTT
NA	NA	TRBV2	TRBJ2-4	CASGAPGDVKNIQYF	TGTGCCAGCGGAGCCCCGGGGGATGTCAAAAACATTCAGTACTTC
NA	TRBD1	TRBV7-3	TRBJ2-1	CASSTPPGQGERNEQFF	TGTGCCAGCAGCACTCCCCCCGGACAGGGGGAAAGGAATGAGCAGTTCTTC
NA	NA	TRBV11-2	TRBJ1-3	CASSHPSEGNTIYF	TGTGCCAGCAGCCATCCCTCGGAGGGAAACACCATATATTTT
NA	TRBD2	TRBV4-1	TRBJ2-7	CASSQEGLAGPSSYEQYF	TGCGCCAGCAGCCAAGAGGGACTAGCGGGTCCATCCTCCTACGAGCAGTACTTC
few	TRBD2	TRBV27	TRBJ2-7	CASSLGASGSEQYF	TGTGCCAGCAGTTTAGGGGCTAGCGGGTCCGAGCAGTACTTC
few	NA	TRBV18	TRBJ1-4	CASSPGDGTGGEKLFF	TGTGCCAGCTCACCAGGGGATGGGACGGGAGGTGAAAAACTGTTTTTT
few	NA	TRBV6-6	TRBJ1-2	CASSPGGAYGYTF	TGTGCCAGCAGCCCGGGGGGAGCCTATGGCTACACCTTC
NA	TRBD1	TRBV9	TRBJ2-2	CASGVGQGLYTGELFF	TGTGCCAGCGGCGTGGGACAGGGGTTATACACCGGGGAGCTGTTTTTT